This entry features one T cell receptor beta chain sequence. The data were taken from a study of T cells of healthy individuals. J was trimmed by 0 bases and V by 5 bases; bases with no gene match: 2. This CDR3 comprises 15 residues. Germline lookup yields CDR1 MNHEY and CDR2 SVGAGI. TCRdb called the 5' RACE reads again in MiXCR, with one record for every CDR3 protein. The table lists tens of thousands of distinct CDR3 sequences, around 15% of them singletons. The chain has TRBV6-5 and TRBJ2-1; TRBD1 aligns across 9 bases. The receptor was derived from a human donor in good health. The CDR3 loop reads CASSATGGSYNEQFF. The DNA of the CDR3 is TGTGCCAGCAGTGCGACAGGGGGCTCCTACAATGAGCAGTTCTTC.